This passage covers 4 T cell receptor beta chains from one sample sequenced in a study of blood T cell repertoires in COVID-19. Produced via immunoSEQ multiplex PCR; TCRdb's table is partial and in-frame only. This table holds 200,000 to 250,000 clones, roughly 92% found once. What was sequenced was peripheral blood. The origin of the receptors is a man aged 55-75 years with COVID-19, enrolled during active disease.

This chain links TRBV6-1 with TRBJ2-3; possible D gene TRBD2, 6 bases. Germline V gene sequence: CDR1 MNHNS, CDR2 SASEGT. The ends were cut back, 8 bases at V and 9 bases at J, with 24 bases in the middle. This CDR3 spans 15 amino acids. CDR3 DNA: TGTGCCAGCCTCGGCGCGGTCGTCTCCGCGGGGACGCAGTATTTT. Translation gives CASLGAVVSAGTQYF.

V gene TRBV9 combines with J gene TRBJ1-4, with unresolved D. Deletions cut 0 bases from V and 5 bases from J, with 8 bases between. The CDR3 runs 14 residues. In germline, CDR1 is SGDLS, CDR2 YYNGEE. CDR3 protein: CASSVGQENEKLFF. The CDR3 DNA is TGTGCCAGCAGCGTAGGGCAGGAAAATGAAAAACTGTTTTTT.

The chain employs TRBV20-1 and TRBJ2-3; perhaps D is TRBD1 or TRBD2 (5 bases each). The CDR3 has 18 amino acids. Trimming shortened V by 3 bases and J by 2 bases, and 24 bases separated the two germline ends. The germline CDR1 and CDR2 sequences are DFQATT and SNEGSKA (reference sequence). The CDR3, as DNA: TGCAGTGCTAGTGGGGGAGTAAAGTCTTTCGCTTTCACAGATACGCAGTATTTT. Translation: CSASGGVKSFAFTDTQYF.

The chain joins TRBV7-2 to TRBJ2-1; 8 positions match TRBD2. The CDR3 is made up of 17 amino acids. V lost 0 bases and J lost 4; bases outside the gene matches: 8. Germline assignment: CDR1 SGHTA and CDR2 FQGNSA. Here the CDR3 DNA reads TGTGCCAGCAGCTTAGCGGGAAGCGGGGGACCGTACAATGAGCAGTTCTTC. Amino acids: CASSLAGSGGPYNEQFF. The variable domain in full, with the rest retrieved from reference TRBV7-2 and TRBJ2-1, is GAGVSQSPSNKVTEKGKDVELRCDPISGHTALYWYRQSLGQGLEFLIYFQGNSAPDKSGLPSDRFSAERTGGSVSTLTIQRTQQEDSAVYLCASSLAGSGGPYNEQFFGPGTRLTVL.